Listed here are 15 T cell receptor beta chains from one sample, sequenced in a study of blood T cell repertoires in COVID-19. Libraries were prepared by immunoSEQ multiplex PCR; TCRdb keeps only in-frame clonotypes and omits some of them. The sample carries just under 250,000 clones, 80% to 90% recorded once. Sequencing was done on a sample of PBMCs or T cells enriched from blood (not recorded which). The receptor set was obtained from a woman between 25 and 40 years old who had recovered from COVID-19.

V usage is TRBV6-1 and J usage is TRBJ2-3; weak D call: TRBD1 (5 bases). Trimming removed 0 bases from V and 9 bases from J, with 10 bases in between. Germline V CDR1 and CDR2: MNHNS, SASEGT. CDR3 length: 13 amino acids. The CDR3 DNA sequence: TGTGCCAGCAGTGAAGCGGCGTCAGGGACGCAGTATTTT. Residues: CASSEAASGTQYF.

J is TRBJ2-7 and V is TRBV7-9, with 7 bases that match TRBD2. The CDR3 covers 14 residues. Trimming removed 10 bases from V and 3 bases from J; junction bases left unmatched: 12. The V gene's germline CDR1 is SEHNR and CDR2 FQNEAQ (reference sequence). The CDR3 reads CATQRSRESYEQYF. DNA for the CDR3: TGTGCCACTCAGAGGTCGCGGGAGAGCTACGAGCAGTACTTC.

This sequence joins TRBV12-3 or TRBV12-4 and TRBJ1-5, with a weak D call TRBD1 (5 bases). The CDR3 loop spans 13 amino acids. Trimming took 7 bases from V and 5 from J, leaving 12 bases between them. CDR3 sequence (DNA): TGTGCCAGCAAGGCAGGGAGGGATCAGCCCCAGCATTTT. This translates into CASKAGRDQPQHF.

The V gene is TRBV30, the J gene TRBJ2-1; 8 bases are shared with TRBD1. V lost 7 bases and J lost 1; bases outside the gene matches: 6. This CDR3 comprises 14 residues. Germline V gene lookup returns CDR1 GTSNPN and CDR2 SVGIG (reference sequence). The CDR3 sequence is CAYLRQGSYNEQFF. The CDR3 DNA sequence: TGTGCCTACCTAAGACAGGGGTCCTACAATGAGCAGTTCTTC.

The genes are TRBV27 and TRBJ2-2; tentatively, D is TRBD1 (6 bases). CDR1 is MNHEY and CDR2 is SMNVEV in the germline V gene (reference sequence). CDR3 length: 15 amino acids. Trimming removed 8 bases from V and 5 bases from J, with 18 bases in between. CDR3 residues: CASGAWGRGTGELFF. The CDR3 DNA sequence: TGTGCCAGCGGGGCGTGGGGGCGCGGGACCGGGGAGCTGTTTTTT.

The table lists this clone with a few counts. The chain employs TRBV5-1 and TRBJ1-6; no clear D. The CDR3 sequence is 15 residues long. Trimming removed 1 base from V and 7 bases from J, with 12 bases in between. The germline V gene encodes CDR1 SGHRS and CDR2 YFSETQ. CDR3 sequence: CASSLTDGRNSPLHF. CDR3 nucleotide sequence: TGCGCCAGCAGCTTGACGGACGGGAGGAATTCACCCCTCCACTTT.

This chain connects TRBV5-4 to TRBJ2-7; the D is unclear. Germline V gene lookup returns CDR1 SGHNT and CDR2 YYREEE (reference sequence). The germline V and J ends were trimmed by 1 base and 2 bases, with 7 bases remaining between them. CDR3 length: 13 residues. CDR3 DNA: TGTGCCAGCAGCTTGCCTGGGCCCTACGAGCAGTACTTC. This encodes CASSLPGPYEQYF.

The chain is built from TRBV3-1 (or the pseudogene TRBV3-2) and TRBJ1-1; the D is unclear. Germline CDR1 and CDR2: LGHDT and YNNKEL (reference sequence). Trimming removed 1 base from V and 1 base from J, with 7 bases in between. The CDR3 totals 14 residues. CDR3: CASSQGDANTEAFF. DNA of the CDR3: TGTGCCAGCAGCCAAGGCGATGCGAACACTGAAGCTTTCTTT.

V is TRBV5-4 and J is TRBJ2-7, with TRBD2 identical over 9 bases. CDR3 length: 14 residues. Germline lookup yields CDR1 SGHNT and CDR2 YYREEE (reference sequence). V was clipped by 4 bases and J by 4 bases; unmatched bases: 6. In nucleotides, the CDR3 is TGTGCCAGCAGCCCCACGACTAGCGGATACGAGCAGTACTTC. Its translation is CASSPTTSGYEQYF. Full variable domain (outside the CDR3, taken from reference TRBV5-4 and TRBJ2-7): ETGVTQSPTHLIKTRGQQVTLRCSSQSGHNTVSWYQQALGQGPQFIFQYYREEENGRGNFPPRFSGLQFPNYSSELNVNALELDDSALYLCASSPTTSGYEQYFGPGTRLTVT.

This chain joins TRBV11-3 and TRBJ1-1; 11 positions agree with TRBD1. V lost 5 bases to trimming and J lost 2 bases; unmatched junction nucleotides: 4. The CDR3 extends over 15 amino acids. From germline, CDR1 is SGHNT and CDR2 YENEEA. Here the CDR3 DNA reads TGTGCCAGCAGCAGGCGGACAGGGGGCAACACTGAAGCTTTCTTT. Residues: CASSRRTGGNTEAFF.

This chain uses TRBV9 with TRBJ2-1, with TRBD2 matching over 7 bases. Looked up from germline, CDR1 is SGDLS and CDR2 is YYNGEE. Trimming at V came to 0 bases and at J to 4 bases, leaving 4 bases not matched to a gene. This CDR3 is 15 amino acids long. CDR3 nucleotides: TGTGCCAGCAGCGTAGAGGCTAGCGGATACAATGAGCAGTTCTTC. This translates into CASSVEASGYNEQFF.

The chain has TRBV12-3 or TRBV12-4 and TRBJ1-1, with D possibly TRBD1 on 5 matching bases. V shed 3 bases and J shed 7 bases, with 9 bases lying between them. This CDR3 comprises 12 residues. Here the CDR3 DNA reads TGTGCCAGCAGTTTGGGGGGTCTTGAAGCTTTCTTT. It translates to CASSLGGLEAFF.

The J gene is TRBJ2-1, the V gene TRBV29-1; TRBD2 agrees at 11 bases. The CDR3 contains 20 residues. Germline CDR1 is SQVTM and CDR2 is ANQGSEA. V trimming: 7 bases; J trimming: 0 bases; junction bases outside the gene matches: 20. CDR3 sequence: CSGRDGLAGGWTSSYNEQFF. CDR3 nucleotides: TGCAGCGGAAGGGACGGGCTAGCGGGAGGTTGGACTAGCTCCTACAATGAGCAGTTCTTC.

Only one count was recorded for this clone. The V call is TRBV27, the J call TRBJ2-5, with 13 bases that match TRBD2. Per the germline V gene, CDR1 is MNHEY and CDR2 is SMNVEV (reference sequence). The V segment lost 6 bases and the J segment 4 bases; nucleotides outside the gene matches: 8. The CDR3 loop spans 16 amino acids. The CDR3 DNA is TGTGCCAGCAGCCCCAGGACTAGCGGGAGTATAGAGACCCAGTACTTC. Amino acids: CASSPRTSGSIETQYF.

This sequence joins TRBV30 and TRBJ1-4; D unclear. Per the germline V gene, CDR1 is GTSNPN and CDR2 is SVGIG (reference sequence). The CDR3 loop spans 13 amino acids. V was cut by 0 bases and J by 7 bases, with 9 bases left in between. In DNA form, the CDR3 reads TGTGCCTGGAGTGTACAACAGAGTGAAAAACTGTTTTTT. Amino acid sequence: CAWSVQQSEKLFF.